Given below is one T cell receptor beta chain in context. The target antigen is unknown. This record belongs to a study of shared clonotypes between healthy human individuals. Overall study findings and caveats: The study found lower generation probabilities in non-shared clonotypes than in those shared by all four donors.

The V segment lost 0 bases and the J segment 9 bases; nucleotides outside the gene matches: 5. The V gene's germline CDR1 is SGHRS and CDR2 YFSETQ. The CDR3 has 15 amino acids. Only in-frame clones appear in the TCRdb table, and some are missing; sequencing was by immunoSEQ multiplex PCR. The table has around 2,000,000 clones, 90% to 95% seen once. This TCR derives from a man aged 18 to 30 in good health. The chain employs TRBV5-1 and TRBJ2-1, with 11 nucleotides matching TRBD2. What was sequenced was naive CD4+ T cells sorted from blood. Subset specified: CD45RA+ positively selected. CDR3 protein: CASSLVPSGRIEQFF. The DNA of the CDR3 is TGCGCCAGCAGCTTGGTACCTAGCGGGAGGATTGAGCAGTTCTTC.